These 2 T cell receptor beta chains came from one sample sequenced in a study of graft-versus-host responses after intestinal transplantation. The method was immunoSEQ multiplex PCR; TCRdb's version includes in-frame clones alone and lacks a portion of them. The table shows around 97,000 clones, with around 91% occurring only once. No antigen has been identified for these receptors. Sequencing was performed on unstimulated CD4+ T cells sorted from spleen or lymph node cells, taken before transplant. These receptors all stem from a human donor who was the organ donor for an intestinal transplant.

This clone came up a few times. The chain couples TRBV2 to TRBJ1-4; no definite D call. V was clipped by 6 bases and J by 1 base, with 15 bases between them. Germline values: CDR1 SNHLY, CDR2 FYNNEI. The CDR3 length is 16 residues. The CDR3 nucleotides are TGTGCCAGCAGGCCCGGTGACTCCGGAACTAATGAAAAACTGTTTTTT. This codes for CASRPGDSGTNEKLFF.

This clone has just one count. The chain joins TRBV6-5 to TRBJ2-1, with D tentatively TRBD1 (5 bases). The CDR3 runs to 15 residues. Trimming removed 6 bases from V and 2 bases from J, with 14 bases in between. Germline CDR1 and CDR2: MNHEY and SVGAGI. CDR3 sequence: CASSSYRQTYNEQFF. CDR3 sequence (DNA): TGTGCCAGCAGCTCATACAGGCAAACCTACAATGAGCAGTTCTTC.